This T cell receptor (beta chain) was sequenced for a study of blood T cell repertoires in COVID-19. In the study overall: Sites across the United States, Italy and Spain contributed samples from acute and convalescent COVID-19.

The sample holds a few counts of this clone. The junction had 11 bases not matched to a gene; V was cut back by 3 bases and J by 3 bases. Germline CDR1 MDHEN, CDR2 SYDVKM. The CDR3 loop spans 18 amino acids. Using immunoSEQ multiplex PCR, the repertoire was profiled, and TCRdb retains in-frame clones only, with some absent. The sample holds approximately 210,000 clones, over 70% seen once. The receptor was derived from a man over 45 with active or convalescent COVID-19. The sequencing input was peripheral blood. The chain uses TRBV28 and TRBJ2-3; the match to TRBD2 covers 11 bases. The CDR3 loop reads CASSLTSGTLLGTDTQYF. CDR3 coding DNA: TGTGCCAGCAGTTTGACTAGCGGGACTCTCTTAGGGACAGATACGCAGTATTTT.